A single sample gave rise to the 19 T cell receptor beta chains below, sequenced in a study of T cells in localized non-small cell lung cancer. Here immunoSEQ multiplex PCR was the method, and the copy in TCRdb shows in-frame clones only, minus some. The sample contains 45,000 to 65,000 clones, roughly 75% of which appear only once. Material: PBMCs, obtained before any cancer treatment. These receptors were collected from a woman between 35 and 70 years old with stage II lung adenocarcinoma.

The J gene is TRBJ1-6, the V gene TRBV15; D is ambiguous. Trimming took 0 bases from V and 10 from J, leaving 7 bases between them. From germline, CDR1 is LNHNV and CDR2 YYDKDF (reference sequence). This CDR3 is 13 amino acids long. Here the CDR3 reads CATSRDPGSPLHF. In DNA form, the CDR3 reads TGTGCCACCAGCAGAGATCCCGGGTCACCCCTCCACTTT.

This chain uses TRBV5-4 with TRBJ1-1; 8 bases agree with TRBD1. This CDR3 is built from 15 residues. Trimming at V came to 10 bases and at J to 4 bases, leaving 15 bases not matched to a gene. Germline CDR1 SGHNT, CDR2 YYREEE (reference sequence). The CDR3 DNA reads TGTGCCCTAGGAGTGAACAGGGGACAGGCCACTGAAGCTTTCTTT. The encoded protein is CALGVNRGQATEAFF.

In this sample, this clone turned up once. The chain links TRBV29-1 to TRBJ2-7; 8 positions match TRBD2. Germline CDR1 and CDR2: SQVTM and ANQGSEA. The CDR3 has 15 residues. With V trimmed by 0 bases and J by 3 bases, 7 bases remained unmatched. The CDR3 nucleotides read TGCAGCGTTGAAGACGGGGGGACTAGGCGCTACGAGCAGTACTTC. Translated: CSVEDGGTRRYEQYF.

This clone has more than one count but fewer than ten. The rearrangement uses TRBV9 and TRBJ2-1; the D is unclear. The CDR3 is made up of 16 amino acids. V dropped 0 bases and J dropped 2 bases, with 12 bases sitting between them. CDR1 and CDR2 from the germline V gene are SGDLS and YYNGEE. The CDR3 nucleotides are TGTGCCAGCAGCGTAGTGCCTGAGACACCCTACAATGAGCAGTTCTTC. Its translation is CASSVVPETPYNEQFF.

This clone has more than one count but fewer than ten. The DNA of the CDR3 is TGCGCCAGCAGCCCGGAGCCCTTCATGAACACTGAAGCTTTCTTT. Amino acids: CASSPEPFMNTEAFF. The chain employs TRBV5-1 and TRBJ1-1; no definite D call. This CDR3 has 15 amino acids. CDR1 SGHRS and CDR2 YFSETQ come from the germline V gene. V gave up 4 bases and J gave up 0 bases, with 13 bases separating them. Variable domain in full (rest from reference TRBV5-1 and TRBJ1-1): KAGVTQTPRYLIKTRGQQVTLSCSPISGHRSVSWYQQTPGQGLQFLFEYFSETQRNKGNFPGRFSGRQFSNSRSEMNVSTLELGDSALYLCASSPEPFMNTEAFFGQGTRLTVV.

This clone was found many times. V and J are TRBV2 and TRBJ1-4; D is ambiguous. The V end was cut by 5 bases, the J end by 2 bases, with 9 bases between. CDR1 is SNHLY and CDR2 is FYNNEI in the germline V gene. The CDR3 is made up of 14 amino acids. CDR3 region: CASSREVTNEKLFF. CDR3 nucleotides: TGTGCCAGCAGTCGGGAGGTGACTAATGAAAAACTGTTTTTT.

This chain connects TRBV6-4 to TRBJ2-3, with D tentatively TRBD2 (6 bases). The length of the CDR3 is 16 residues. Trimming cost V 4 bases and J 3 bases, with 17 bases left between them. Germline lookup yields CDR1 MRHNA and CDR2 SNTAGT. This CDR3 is CASSVHGAGGTDTQYF. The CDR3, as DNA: TGTGCCAGCAGTGTACACGGAGCGGGTGGGACAGATACGCAGTATTTT.

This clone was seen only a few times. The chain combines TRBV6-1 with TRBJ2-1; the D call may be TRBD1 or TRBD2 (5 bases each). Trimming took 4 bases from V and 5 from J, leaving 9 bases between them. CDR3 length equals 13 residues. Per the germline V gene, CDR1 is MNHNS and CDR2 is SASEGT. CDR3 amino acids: CASSGDPDNEQFF. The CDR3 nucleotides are TGTGCCAGCAGTGGGGACCCCGACAATGAGCAGTTCTTC.

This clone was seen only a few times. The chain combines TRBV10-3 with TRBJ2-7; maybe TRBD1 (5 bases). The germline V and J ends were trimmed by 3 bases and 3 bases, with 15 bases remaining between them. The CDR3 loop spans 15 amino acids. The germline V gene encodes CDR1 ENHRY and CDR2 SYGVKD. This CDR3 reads CAISDPDTLGYEQYF. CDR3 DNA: TGTGCCATCAGTGACCCGGACACCCTAGGCTACGAGCAGTACTTC.

The CDR3 region has the DNA TGCGCCAGCAGCTCCCCCTCCAACACAGATACGCAGTATTTT. Translated: CASSSPSNTDTQYF. This chain connects TRBV5-1 to TRBJ2-3; D gene uncertain. V lost 3 bases and J 2 bases, leaving 10 bases between the germline ends. Germline V CDR1 and CDR2: SGHRS, YFSETQ. The CDR3 totals 14 residues. Full variable domain (missing parts from reference TRBV5-1 and TRBJ2-3): KAGVTQTPRYLIKTRGQQVTLSCSPISGHRSVSWYQQTPGQGLQFLFEYFSETQRNKGNFPGRFSGRQFSNSRSEMNVSTLELGDSALYLCASSSPSNTDTQYFGPGTRLTVL.

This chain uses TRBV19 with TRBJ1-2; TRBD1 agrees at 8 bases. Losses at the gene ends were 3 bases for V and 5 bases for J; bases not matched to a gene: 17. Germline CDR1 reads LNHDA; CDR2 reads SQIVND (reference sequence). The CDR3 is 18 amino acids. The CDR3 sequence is CASSITPTGASALYGYTF. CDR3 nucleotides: TGTGCCAGTAGTATTACCCCGACAGGGGCCTCCGCTTTATATGGCTACACCTTC.

CDR3 amino acids: CASSLGDLAGGRETQYF. CDR3 DNA: TGTGCCAGCAGCTTAGGAGATTTAGCGGGGGGGAGGGAGACCCAGTACTTC. V usage is TRBV11-2 and J usage is TRBJ2-5; TRBD2 agrees at 11 bases. This CDR3 is built from 17 residues. J lost 5 bases, V lost 1 base, and 9 bases had no gene match. CDR1 SGHAT and CDR2 FQNNGV come from the germline V gene.

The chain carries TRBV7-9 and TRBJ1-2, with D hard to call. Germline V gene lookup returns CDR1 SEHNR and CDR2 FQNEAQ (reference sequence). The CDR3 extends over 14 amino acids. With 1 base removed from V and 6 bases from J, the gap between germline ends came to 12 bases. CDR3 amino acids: CASSLVGMQNGYTF. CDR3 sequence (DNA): TGTGCCAGCAGCTTAGTAGGGATGCAAAATGGCTACACCTTC. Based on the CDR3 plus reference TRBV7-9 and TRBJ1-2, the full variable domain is DTGVSQNPRHKITKRGQNVTFRCDPISEHNRLYWYRQTLGQGPEFLTYFQNEAQLEKSRLLSDRFSAERPKGSFSTLEIQRTEQGDSAMYLCASSLVGMQNGYTFGSGTRLTVV.

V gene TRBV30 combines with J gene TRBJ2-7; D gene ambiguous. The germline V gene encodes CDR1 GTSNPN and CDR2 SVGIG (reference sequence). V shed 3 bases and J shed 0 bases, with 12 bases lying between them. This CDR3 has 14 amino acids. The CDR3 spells CAWSLDFSSYEQYF. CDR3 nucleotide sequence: TGTGCCTGGAGCCTCGACTTTAGCTCCTACGAGCAGTACTTC.

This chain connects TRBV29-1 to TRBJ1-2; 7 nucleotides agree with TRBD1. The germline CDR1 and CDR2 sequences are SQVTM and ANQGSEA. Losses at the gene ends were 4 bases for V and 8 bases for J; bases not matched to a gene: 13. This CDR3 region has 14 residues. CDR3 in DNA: TGCAGCGTTGCCCGGGCTACAGGGGAGGGAGGCTACACCTTC. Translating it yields CSVARATGEGGYTF. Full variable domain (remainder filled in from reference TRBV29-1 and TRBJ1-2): SAVISQKPSRDICQRGTSLTIQCQVDSQVTMMFWYRQQPGQSLTLIATANQGSEATYESGFVIDKFPISRPNLTFSTLTVSNMSPEDSSIYLCSVARATGEGGYTFGSGTRLTVV.

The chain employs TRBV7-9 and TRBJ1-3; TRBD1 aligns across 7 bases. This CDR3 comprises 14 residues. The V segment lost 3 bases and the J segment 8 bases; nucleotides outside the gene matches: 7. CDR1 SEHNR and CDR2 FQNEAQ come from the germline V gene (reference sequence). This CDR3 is CASSLQTGLHTIYF. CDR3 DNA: TGTGCCAGCAGCTTGCAGACAGGGCTACACACCATATATTTT.

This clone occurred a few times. The CDR3 region has the DNA TGCGCTGCGAATAGGGGCGAGACCCAGTACTTC. This encodes CAANRGETQYF. The chain couples TRBV5-1 to TRBJ2-5; TRBD1 might be the D (5 bases). Germline V gene sequence: CDR1 SGHRS, CDR2 YFSETQ. The CDR3 extends over 11 amino acids.

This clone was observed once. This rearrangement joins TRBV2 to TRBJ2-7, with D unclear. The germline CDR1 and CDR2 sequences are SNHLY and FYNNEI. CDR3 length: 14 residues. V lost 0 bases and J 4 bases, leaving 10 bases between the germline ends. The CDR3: CASSEALPGYEQYF. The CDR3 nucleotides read TGTGCCAGCAGTGAAGCGCTTCCGGGTTACGAGCAGTACTTC.

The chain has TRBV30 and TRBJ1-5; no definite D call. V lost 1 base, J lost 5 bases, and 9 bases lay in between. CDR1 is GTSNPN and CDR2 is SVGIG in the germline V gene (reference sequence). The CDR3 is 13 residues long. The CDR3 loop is CAWSATKHQPQHF. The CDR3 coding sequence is TGTGCCTGGAGTGCGACAAAACATCAGCCCCAGCATTTT.